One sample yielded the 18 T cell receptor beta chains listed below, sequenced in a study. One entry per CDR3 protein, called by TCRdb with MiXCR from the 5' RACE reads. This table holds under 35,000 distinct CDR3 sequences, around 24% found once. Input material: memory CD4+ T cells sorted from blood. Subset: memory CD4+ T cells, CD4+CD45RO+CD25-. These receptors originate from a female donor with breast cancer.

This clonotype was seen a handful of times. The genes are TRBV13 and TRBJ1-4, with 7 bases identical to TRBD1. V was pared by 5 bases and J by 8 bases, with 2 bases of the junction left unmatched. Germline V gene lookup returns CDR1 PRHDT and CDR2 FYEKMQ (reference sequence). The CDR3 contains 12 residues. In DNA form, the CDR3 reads TGTGCCAGCAGCCAACAGGGGGAAAAACTGTTTTTT. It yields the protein CASSQQGEKLFF. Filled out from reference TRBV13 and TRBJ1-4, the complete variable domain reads AAGVIQSPRHLIKEKRETATLKCYPIPRHDTVYWYQQGPGQDPQFLISFYEKMQSDKGSIPDRFSAQQFSDYHSELNMSSLELGDSALYFCASSQQGEKLFFGSGTQLSVL.

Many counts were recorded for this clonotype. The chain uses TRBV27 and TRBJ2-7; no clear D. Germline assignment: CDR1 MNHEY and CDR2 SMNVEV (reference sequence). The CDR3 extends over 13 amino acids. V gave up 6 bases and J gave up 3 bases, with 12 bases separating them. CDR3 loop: CASSQTNDYEQYF. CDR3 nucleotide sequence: TGTGCCAGCAGCCAAACGAACGACTACGAGCAGTACTTC.

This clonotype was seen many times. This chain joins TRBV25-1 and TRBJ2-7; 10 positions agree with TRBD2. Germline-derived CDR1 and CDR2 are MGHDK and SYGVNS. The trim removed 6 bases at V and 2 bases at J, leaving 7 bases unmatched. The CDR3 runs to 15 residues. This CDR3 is CASRGIAGGTYEQYF. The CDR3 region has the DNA TGTGCCAGCAGGGGAATAGCGGGGGGCACCTACGAGCAGTACTTC.

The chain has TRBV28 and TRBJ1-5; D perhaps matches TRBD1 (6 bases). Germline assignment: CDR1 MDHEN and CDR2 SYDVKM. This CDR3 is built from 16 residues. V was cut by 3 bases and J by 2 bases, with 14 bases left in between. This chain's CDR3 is CASSFPARGGNQPQHF. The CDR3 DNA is TGTGCCAGCAGTTTTCCCGCCAGGGGTGGCAATCAGCCCCAGCATTTT.

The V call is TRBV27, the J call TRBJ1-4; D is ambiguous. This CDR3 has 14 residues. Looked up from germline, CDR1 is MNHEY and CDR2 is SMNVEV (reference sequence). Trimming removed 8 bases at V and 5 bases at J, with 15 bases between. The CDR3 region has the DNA TGTGCCAGCTGGAATGGGAGAGGGAATGAAAAACTGTTTTTT. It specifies CASWNGRGNEKLFF.

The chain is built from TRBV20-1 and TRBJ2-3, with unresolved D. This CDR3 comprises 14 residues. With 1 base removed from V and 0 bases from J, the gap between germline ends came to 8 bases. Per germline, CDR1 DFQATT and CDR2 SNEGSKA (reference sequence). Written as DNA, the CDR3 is TGCAGTGCTAGAGTAGGCAGTAGCACAGATACGCAGTATTTT. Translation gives CSARVGSSTDTQYF.

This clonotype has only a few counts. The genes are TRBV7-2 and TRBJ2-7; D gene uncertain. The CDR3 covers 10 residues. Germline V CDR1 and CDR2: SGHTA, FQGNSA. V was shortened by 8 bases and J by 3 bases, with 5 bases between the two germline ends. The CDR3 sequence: CASGDYEQYF. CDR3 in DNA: TGTGCCAGCGGTGACTACGAGCAGTACTTC. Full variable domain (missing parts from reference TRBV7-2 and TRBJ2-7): GAGVSQSPSNKVTEKGKDVELRCDPISGHTALYWYRQSLGQGLEFLIYFQGNSAPDKSGLPSDRFSAERTGGSVSTLTIQRTQQEDSAVYLCASGDYEQYFGPGTRLTVT.

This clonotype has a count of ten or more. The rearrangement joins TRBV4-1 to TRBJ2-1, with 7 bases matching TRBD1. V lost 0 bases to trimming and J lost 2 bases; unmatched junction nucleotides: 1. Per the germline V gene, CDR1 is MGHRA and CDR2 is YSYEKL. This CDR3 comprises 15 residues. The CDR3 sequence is CASSQEGGTYNEQFF. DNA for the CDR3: TGCGCCAGCAGCCAAGAAGGGGGCACCTACAATGAGCAGTTCTTC.

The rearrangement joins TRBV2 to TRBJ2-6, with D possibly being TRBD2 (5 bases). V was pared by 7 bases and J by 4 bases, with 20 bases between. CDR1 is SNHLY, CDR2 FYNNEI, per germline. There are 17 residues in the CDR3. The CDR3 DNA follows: TGTGCCAGCAAGGCCCGAGAGGGTTTGGCCGGGGCCAACGTCCTGACTTTC. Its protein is CASKAREGLAGANVLTF.

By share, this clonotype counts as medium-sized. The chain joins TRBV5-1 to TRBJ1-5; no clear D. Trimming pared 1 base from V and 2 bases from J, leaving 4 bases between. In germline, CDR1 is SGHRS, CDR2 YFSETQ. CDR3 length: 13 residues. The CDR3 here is CASSLSRNQPQHF. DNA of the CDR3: TGCGCCAGCAGCTTGTCCCGCAATCAGCCCCAGCATTTT.

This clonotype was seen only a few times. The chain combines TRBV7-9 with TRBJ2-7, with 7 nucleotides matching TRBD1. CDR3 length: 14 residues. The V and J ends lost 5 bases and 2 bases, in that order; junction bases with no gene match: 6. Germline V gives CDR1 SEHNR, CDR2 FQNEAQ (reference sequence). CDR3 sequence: CASSARQGAYEQYF. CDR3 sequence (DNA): TGTGCCAGCAGCGCCAGACAGGGAGCCTACGAGCAGTACTTC. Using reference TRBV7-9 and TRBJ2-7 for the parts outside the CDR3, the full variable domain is DTGVSQNPRHKITKRGQNVTFRCDPISEHNRLYWYRQTLGQGPEFLTYFQNEAQLEKSRLLSDRFSAERPKGSFSTLEIQRTEQGDSAMYLCASSARQGAYEQYFGPGTRLTVT.

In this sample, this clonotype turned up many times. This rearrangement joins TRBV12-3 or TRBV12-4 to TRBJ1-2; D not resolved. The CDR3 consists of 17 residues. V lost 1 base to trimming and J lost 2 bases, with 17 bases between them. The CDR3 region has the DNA TGTGCCAGCAGTTTAGGGGCTGGCCGGATTCTAAACTATGGCTACACCTTC. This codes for CASSLGAGRILNYGYTF.

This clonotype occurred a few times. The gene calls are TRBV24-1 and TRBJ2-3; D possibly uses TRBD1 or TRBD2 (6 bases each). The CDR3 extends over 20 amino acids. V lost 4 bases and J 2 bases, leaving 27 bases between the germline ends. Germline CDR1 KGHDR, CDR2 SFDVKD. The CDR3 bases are TGTGCCACCAGTGACTCATACCCCGGGACACCGGGGGAGTACACAGATACGCAGTATTTT. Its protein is CATSDSYPGTPGEYTDTQYF.

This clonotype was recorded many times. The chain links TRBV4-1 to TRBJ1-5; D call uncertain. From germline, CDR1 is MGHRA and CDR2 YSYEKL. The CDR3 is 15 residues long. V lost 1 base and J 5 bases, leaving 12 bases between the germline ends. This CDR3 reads CASSQGWGWDQPQHF. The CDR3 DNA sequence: TGCGCCAGCAGCCAAGGGTGGGGTTGGGATCAGCCCCAGCATTTT.

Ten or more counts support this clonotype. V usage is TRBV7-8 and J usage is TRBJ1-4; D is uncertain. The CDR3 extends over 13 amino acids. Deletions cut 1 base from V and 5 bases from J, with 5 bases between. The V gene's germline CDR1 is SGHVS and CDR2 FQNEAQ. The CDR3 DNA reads TGTGCCAGCAGCTTAGAAGGGAATGAAAAACTGTTTTTT. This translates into CASSLEGNEKLFF.

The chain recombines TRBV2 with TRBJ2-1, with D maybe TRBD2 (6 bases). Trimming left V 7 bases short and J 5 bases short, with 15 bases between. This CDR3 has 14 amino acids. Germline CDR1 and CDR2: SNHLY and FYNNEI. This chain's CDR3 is CASKEGPRDNEQFF. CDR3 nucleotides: TGTGCCAGCAAGGAGGGGCCCCGGGACAATGAGCAGTTCTTC.

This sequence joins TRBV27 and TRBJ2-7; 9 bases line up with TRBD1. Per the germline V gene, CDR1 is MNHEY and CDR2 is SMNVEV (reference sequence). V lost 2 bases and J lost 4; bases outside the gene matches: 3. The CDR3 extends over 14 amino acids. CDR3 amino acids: CASSLTGGKYEQYF. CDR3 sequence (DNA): TGTGCCAGCAGTTTAACAGGGGGCAAGTACGAGCAGTACTTC.

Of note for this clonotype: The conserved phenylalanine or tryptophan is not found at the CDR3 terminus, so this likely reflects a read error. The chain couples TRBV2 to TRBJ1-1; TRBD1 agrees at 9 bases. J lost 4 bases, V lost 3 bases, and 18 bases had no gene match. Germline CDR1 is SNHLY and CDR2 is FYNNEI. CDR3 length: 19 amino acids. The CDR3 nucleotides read TGTGCCAGCAGTGACCTAGCGGGACAGGGAAACCCCCGGGGCACTGAAGCTTTCCTT. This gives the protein CASSDLAGQGNPRGTEAFL.